The present T cell receptor beta chain was sequenced within a study of T cells in localized non-small cell lung cancer. With 0 bases removed from V and 0 bases from J, the gap between germline ends came to 14 bases. The CDR3 runs 17 residues. Germline CDR1 reads WNHNN; CDR2 reads SYGVQD (reference sequence). Measured with immunoSEQ multiplex PCR; TCRdb has only the in-frame clones, and not every one. Here the sample spans about 46,000 clones, approximately 81% being singletons. The clonotype comes from a man aged 35-75 years with stage III lung adenocarcinoma. V gene TRBV10-1 combines with J gene TRBJ2-5; D not resolved. The source material was peripheral blood mononuclear cells, sampled before any cancer treatment. This CDR3 is CASSESNGLAYQETQYF. The CDR3 nucleotides read TGCGCCAGCAGTGAGTCGAATGGGCTCGCATACCAAGAGACCCAGTACTTC.